The clone carrying this T cell receptor (beta chain) has a single count. Its antigen is unidentified. The data stem from a study of cytomegalovirus exposure and HLA in healthy donors. In the PCR, 60 Vbeta and 13 Jbeta primers were used. Libraries were prepared by immunoSEQ multiplex PCR; TCRdb keeps only in-frame clonotypes and omits some of them. The sample holds around 200,000 clones; about 86% are singletons and the top ten take roughly 0.33%. Trimming cost V 3 bases and J 3 bases, with 6 bases left between them. CDR3 length equals 13 residues. From germline, CDR1 is LNHNV and CDR2 YYDKDF (reference sequence). Whole-study results and caveats: 150 or so TCR beta chains were listed as cytomegalovirus-associated. An analysis done earlier found most TCR beta V segments productive about 87% or about 30% of the time.

The specimen was PBMCs. The chain couples TRBV15 to TRBJ1-5, with unresolved D. The TCR was taken from a woman in her twenties or thirties in good health and CMV-seronegative. In DNA form, the CDR3 reads TGTGCCACCAGCAGCGACATCAATCAGCCCCAGCATTTT. Translating gives CATSSDINQPQHF.